This is a list of T cell receptor beta chains from one sample in a study of OX40 agonist ivuxolimab in advanced cancers. The method was immunoSEQ multiplex PCR; TCRdb's version includes in-frame clones alone and lacks a portion of them. The sample carries about 64,000 clones, approximately 85% recorded once. The sample in question was CD4+ or CD8+ T cells sorted from blood, obtained in a trial of the OX40 agonist ivuxolimab. These receptor sequences come from an adult with an advanced solid tumor such as melanoma, head and neck, liver or kidney cancer. Both conserved end residues are part of each CDR3. D genes are given only for firm matches.

J gene,V gene,D gene,CDR3 protein
TRBJ2-1,TRBV11-3,TRBD2,CASSLEGGDEQFF
TRBJ1-3,TRBV28,TRBD1,CASRTGGGNTIYF
TRBJ1-1,TRBV11-3,.,CASSLNSVNTEAFF
TRBJ1-4,TRBV9,TRBD1,CASSVGTGVNEKLFF
TRBJ2-2,TRBV10-1,TRBD1,CASRFPGQGNTGELFF
TRBJ2-7,TRBV7-2,TRBD1,CASSLETGGEQYF
TRBJ1-2,TRBV19,.,CASSIDKGTENYGYTF
TRBJ1-2,TRBV30,.,CAWIGQTYGYTF
TRBJ2-6,TRBV30,TRBD1,CAWRLRQGARGANVLTF
TRBJ1-4,TRBV19,TRBD1,CASRARDRGPTNEKLFF
TRBJ1-2,TRBV30,TRBD1,CAYPGQGYYGYTF
TRBJ2-3,TRBV28,TRBD2,CASSSSLAGSTDTQYF
TRBJ1-1,TRBV7-3,.,CASSSIAGNTEAFF
TRBJ2-7,TRBV11-2,.,CASSPSVQNYEQYF
TRBJ2-7,TRBV6-6,TRBD1,CASSSTFQGANEQYF
TRBJ1-4,TRBV5-6,.,CASSETGGSTNEKLFF
TRBJ2-5,TRBV19,TRBD2,CASSPGLAGGGETQYF
TRBJ1-5,TRBV5-1,.,CASSLGDNHSNQPQHF
TRBJ2-5,TRBV7-3,.,CASSPVYGGPETQYF
TRBJ1-1,TRBV9,.,CASSVSGVWDTEAFF
TRBJ2-2,TRBV5-1,.,CASSLAGAHLTGELFF
TRBJ2-7,TRBV7-2,.,CASSLGGRFYEQYF
TRBJ2-3,TRBV29-1,TRBD2,CSANAGTSGSWGPDTQYF
TRBJ2-3,TRBV5-1,.,CASSQRTGADTQYF
TRBJ2-5,TRBV7-6,TRBD2,CASSPGLQETQYF
TRBJ1-4,TRBV5-4,.,CASSVDGRNEKLFF
TRBJ2-5,TRBV27,TRBD2,CASLPGGREGLETQYF
TRBJ2-2,TRBV5-4,TRBD2,CASSSGTSGTGELFF
TRBJ2-7,TRBV4-1,.,CASSPLLPGAAHYEQYF